The rows below give T cell receptor beta chains drawn from one sample of a study of blood T cell repertoires in COVID-19. The method was immunoSEQ multiplex PCR; TCRdb's version includes in-frame clones alone and lacks a portion of them. The table lists about 91,000 clones, 70% to 90% of them singletons. Sequenced sample: peripheral blood. These TCRs come from a woman in her 70s with acute or convalescent COVID-19. The CDR3 runs from the conserved cysteine through the conserved F or W. D genes are given only for firm matches. The listing skips clone size in some rows; elsewhere it reads once, few, many or a size class.

TRBV10-2,TRBJ2-7,.,TRBD2,CASSTNGLVGEQYF,TGCGCCAGCAGTACCAACGGACTAGTGGGCGAGCAGTACTTC
TRBV14,TRBJ2-7,.,.,CASSQVLIGFRYF,TGTGCCAGCAGCCAAGTCTTGATTGGTTTTAGGTACTTC
TRBV28,TRBJ2-1,few,.,CASTPGVRGRPYNEQFF,TGTGCCAGCACCCCCGGAGTGCGGGGACGACCCTACAATGAGCAGTTCTTC
TRBV3-1/TRBV3-2,TRBJ1-5,.,.,CASSHSRASNQPQHF,TGTGCCAGCAGCCACAGCAGGGCCTCAAATCAGCCCCAGCATTTT
TRBV15,TRBJ1-4,.,TRBD1,CATSKGQGFEKLFF,TGTGCCACCAGCAAAGGACAGGGATTTGAAAAACTGTTTTTT
TRBV5-1,TRBJ2-5,.,TRBD2,CASSSHRLAGGGETQYF,TGCGCCAGCAGCTCACACCGACTAGCGGGAGGCGGAGAGACCCAGTACTTC
TRBV27,TRBJ1-4,.,TRBD1,CASSVTTGGATNNEKLFF,TGTGCCAGCAGTGTAACGACAGGGGGCGCAACTAATAATGAAAAACTGTTTTTT
TRBV27,TRBJ2-7,.,TRBD2,CASSLGLAGGPHEQYF,TGTGCCAGCAGTTTGGGACTAGCGGGAGGGCCCCACGAGCAGTACTTC
TRBV21-1,TRBJ2-7,.,.,CASSKEGPGQGRAYEQYF,TGTGCCAGCAGCAAAGAGGGACCGGGACAGGGGAGGGCTTACGAGCAGTACTTC
TRBV19,TRBJ2-7,.,.,CASSEGQISYEQYF,TGTGCCAGTAGTGAAGGACAGATCTCCTACGAGCAGTACTTC
TRBV2,TRBJ2-2,.,TRBD1,CASSETGGITGELFF,TGTGCCAGCAGTGAAACAGGGGGAATCACCGGGGAGCTGTTTTTT
TRBV3-1/TRBV3-2,TRBJ2-3,.,.,CASSQSGSRTDTQYF,TGTGCCAGCAGCCAATCTGGGAGTCGCACAGATACGCAGTATTTT
TRBV19,TRBJ2-6,.,.,CASSIAYSVQVVVSGANVLTF,TGTGCCAGTAGTATAGCCTACAGTGTGCAGGTGGTAGTCTCTGGGGCCAACGTCCTGACTTTC
TRBV19,TRBJ1-3,.,.,CASSWILRDSGNTIYF,TGTGCCAGTAGTTGGATCCTGAGGGACTCTGGAAACACCATATATTTT
TRBV4-1,TRBJ2-7,.,TRBD2,CASSREAGALYEQYF,TGCGCCAGCAGCCGCGAAGCGGGGGCCCTCTACGAGCAGTACTTC
TRBV5-1,TRBJ2-5,.,.,CASSHSQETQYF,TGCGCCAGCAGTCACAGCCAAGAGACCCAGTACTTC
TRBV9,TRBJ1-3,.,.,CASSVAPGQSGGNTIYF,TGTGCCAGCAGCGTAGCCCCGGGACAATCGGGGGGAAACACCATATATTTT
TRBV6-1,TRBJ1-5,.,.,CASSESGYQPQHF,TGTGCCAGCAGTGAGTCAGGATATCAGCCCCAGCATTTT
TRBV4-1,TRBJ2-1,.,TRBD1,CASSQDLTGTGMVAPYNEQFF,TGCGCCAGCAGCCAAGATCTGACAGGGACAGGGATGGTAGCACCCTACAATGAGCAGTTCTTC
TRBV7-8,TRBJ1-2,.,TRBD1,CASSLGGTGRFYGYTF,TGTGCCAGCAGCTTAGGTGGGACAGGACGTTTCTATGGCTACACCTTC
TRBV27,TRBJ1-6,.,.,CASMGRKNSPLHF,TGTGCCAGCATGGGGCGGAAAAATTCACCCCTCCACTTT
TRBV29-1,TRBJ2-1,.,TRBD2,CSVELGGARFF,TGCAGCGTTGAACTCGGGGGGGCTCGGTTCTTC
TRBV15,TRBJ2-5,.,TRBD2,CATSRDLFGLAGEETQYF,TGTGCCACCAGCAGAGATCTTTTCGGGCTAGCGGGCGAAGAGACCCAGTACTTC
TRBV5-1,TRBJ2-3,.,TRBD2,CASSLATSGRGTDTQYF,TGCGCCAGCAGCTTGGCGACTAGCGGGAGGGGCACAGATACGCAGTATTTT
TRBV7-9,TRBJ1-4,.,.,CASSLGQSRLFF,TGTGCCAGCAGCTTAGGCCAATCGAGACTGTTTTTT
TRBV27,TRBJ1-2,.,.,CASSLSGGGNGYTF,TGTGCCAGCAGTTTATCGGGGGGGGGCAATGGCTACACCTTC
TRBV10-3,TRBJ2-7,.,TRBD1,CAISDSGQGVAYEQYF,TGTGCCATCAGTGATTCGGGACAGGGGGTCGCCTACGAGCAGTACTTC